Listed below are T cell receptor beta chains from one sample, sequenced in a study of T-cell reconstitution after alpha-beta-depleted transplantation in children. TCRdb re-called the PCR reads with MiXCR, one entry per CDR3 protein. The sample has about 830,000 distinct CDR3 sequences; 15% to 20% are singletons. Material: PBMCs, mostly from graft donor cells, obtained 360 days after TCRalphabeta/CD19-depleted stem cell transplant. The source is a male patient between 5 and 17 years old who had a stem cell transplant for acute lymphoblastic leukemia, so the T cells may come from the graft donor. Each CDR3 is given with its conserved first and last residue. Fields, in order: D gene, V gene, J gene, clone size, CDR3 DNA, CDR3 protein. D genes are given only for firm matches. The size field is filled for only some rows; it gives once, few, many or a size class.

TRBD1	TRBV12-3/TRBV12-4	TRBJ2-7	NA	TGTGCCAGCAATCCCGGGACAGCTTACGAGCAGTACTTC	CASNPGTAYEQYF
NA	TRBV14	TRBJ2-7	few	TGTGCCAGCAGTTCAGCCCGTCATACAGGGAATCACGAGCAGTACTTC	CASSSARHTGNHEQYF
TRBD1	TRBV11-2	TRBJ2-7	few	TGTGCCAGCAGCCCGCGCACAGGGGTCGAGCAGTACTTC	CASSPRTGVEQYF
NA	TRBV2	TRBJ2-5	NA	TGTGCCAGCAGTGAAAGGAGGGGGCGCGGAGAGACCCAGTACTTC	CASSERRGRGETQYF
TRBD1	TRBV12-3/TRBV12-4	TRBJ2-2	few	TGTGCCAGCACCCAGACAGGGGCGGACGGGGAGCTGTTTTTT	CASTQTGADGELFF
NA	TRBV7-9	TRBJ2-2	many	TGTGCCAGCAGCCGGGAGACCGGGGAGCTGTTTTTT	CASSRETGELFF
TRBD2	TRBV10-1	TRBJ2-3	many	TGCGCCAGCAGTGAGTTTAACGGGAGGGCCCCAGATACGCAGTATTTT	CASSEFNGRAPDTQYF
NA	TRBV7-6	TRBJ2-7	NA	TGTGCCAGCAGCTTAGCGCCCGGGGACTACGAGCAGTACTTC	CASSLAPGDYEQYF
TRBD2	TRBV12-3/TRBV12-4	TRBJ2-7	few	TGTGCCAGCAGTTTTAGCGGGAACCCGTTCCACGAGCAGTACTTC	CASSFSGNPFHEQYF
NA	TRBV5-6	TRBJ2-7	NA	TGTGCCAGCAGCTTGGAGCCAGCCAGCTCCTACGAGCAGTACTTC	CASSLEPASSYEQYF
TRBD2	TRBV27	TRBJ2-1	few	TGTGCCAGCAGTTTATATCGGGAGGCCTACAATGAGCAGTTCTTC	CASSLYREAYNEQFF
NA	TRBV5-1	TRBJ1-2	NA	TGCGCCAGCAGCTTATGGGTTACTAACTATGGCTACACCTTC	CASSLWVTNYGYTF
NA	TRBV7-2	TRBJ2-1	many	TGTGCCAGCAGCTTAGTAGGCCCTTCCAATGAGCAGTTCTTC	CASSLVGPSNEQFF
NA	TRBV12-3/TRBV12-4	TRBJ2-5	many	TGTGCCAGCAGTTTCGCTGGGGCCCAGTACTTC	CASSFAGAQYF
NA	TRBV3-1	TRBJ1-4	many	TGTGCCAGCAGCCAAGAACTTGGTAATGAAAAACTGTTTTTT	CASSQELGNEKLFF
NA	TRBV6-5	TRBJ2-1	NA	TGTGCCAGCAGTTACTCGTACGGGGGGCGAGGTGAGCAGTTCTTC	CASSYSYGGRGEQFF
NA	TRBV6-6	TRBJ2-7	few	TGTGCCAGCAGTTACAATAGGGCGTACGAGCAGTACTTC	CASSYNRAYEQYF
NA	TRBV7-2	TRBJ2-7	NA	TGTGCCAGCAGCCGGCCGGGACCCTACGAGCAGTACTTC	CASSRPGPYEQYF
NA	TRBV5-1	TRBJ2-3	NA	TGCGCCAGCAGCTTGACCGCTAGCGTCAGCACAGATACGCAGTATTTT	CASSLTASVSTDTQYF
TRBD1	TRBV20-1	TRBJ2-7	few	TGCAGTGCCTTACAAGGACAGGGTATCCCCTACGAGCAGTACTTC	CSALQGQGIPYEQYF
NA	TRBV18	TRBJ2-7	NA	TGTGCCAGCTCACCAACCACGACTTCCTACGAGCAGTACTTC	CASSPTTTSYEQYF
NA	TRBV3-1	TRBJ2-5	NA	TGTGCCAGCAGCCAAGACGCCGGGGCGTGGTGGGCGGCAAAGGTTGAGACCCAGTACTTC	CASSQDAGAWWAAKVETQYF
TRBD1	TRBV29-1	TRBJ1-3	NA	TGCAGCGTTGACGCGACAGGGGCTGGAAACACCATATATTTT	CSVDATGAGNTIYF
TRBD2	TRBV27	TRBJ2-7	NA	TGTGCCAGCAGTTTGACTAGCGGTTGGTACGAGCAGTACTTC	CASSLTSGWYEQYF
NA	TRBV7-9	TRBJ2-3	many	TGTGCCAGCAGCCCCCATACGCAGTATTTT	CASSPHTQYF
TRBD2	TRBV5-1	TRBJ2-3	few	TGCGCCAGCAGCTTCACCTCTAGCGGGAGCACAGATACGCAGTATTTT	CASSFTSSGSTDTQYF
TRBD2	TRBV12-3/TRBV12-4	TRBJ2-7	NA	TGTGCCAGCAGTTTGCGGGGGGTAATCTCCTACGAGCAGTACTTC	CASSLRGVISYEQYF
NA	TRBV5-1	TRBJ1-6	few	TGCGCCAGCAGCTGGGATGGCGATTCACCCCTCCACTTT	CASSWDGDSPLHF
NA	TRBV19	TRBJ2-1	NA	TGTGCCAGTAGTATTCAAAGCCGGGAGAATGAGCAGTTCTTC	CASSIQSRENEQFF
NA	TRBV7-8	TRBJ2-7	few	TGTGCCACCCATCTGGGGGGATCCTACGAGCAGTACTTC	CATHLGGSYEQYF
NA	TRBV10-3	TRBJ1-5	NA	TGTGCCACCAGAGACGAACGTAATAGCAATCAGCCCCAGCATTTT	CATRDERNSNQPQHF
NA	TRBV18	TRBJ2-5	NA	TGTGCCAGCTCACCGGGGTTGGGTCCCGTGGAGACCCAGTACTTC	CASSPGLGPVETQYF
TRBD2	TRBV9	TRBJ2-5	few	TGTGCCAGCAGCGTCGGCCTAGCGGAACAAGAGACCCAGTACTTC	CASSVGLAEQETQYF
TRBD2	TRBV20-1	TRBJ2-1	NA	TGCAGTGCTAGTGGGCTAGCGGGCTCCTACAATGAGCAGTTCTTC	CSASGLAGSYNEQFF
NA	TRBV7-3	TRBJ2-2	few	TGTGCCAGCAGCCTTACGAGGACGGACACCGGGGAGCTGTTTTTT	CASSLTRTDTGELFF